The present TCR beta chain was sequenced within a study of T cells in Graves' hyperthyroidism and ophthalmopathy. Patients affected by ophthalmopathy presented a Clinical Activity Score of at least 3, a NOSPECS grade of at least 4, and disease duration below 3 months. The TCR beta CDR3 regions underwent amplification using RNA transcripts as the source. The HTBI primer set drove a first-round RT-PCR of the TCR CDR3. TCRdb reprocessed the multiplex PCR reads via MiXCR and lists one record per CDR3 protein. The table has some 530,000 distinct CDR3 sequences, 20% to 25% seen once. In regard to this clonotype: Its matching antigen is unknown.

Study-wide results and limits: Prediction of ophthalmopathy progression came a median approximately 6.6 months pre-onset. Most clonotypes expanded in the thyroid (above 0.001) were also present in blood.

The clonotype originates from a woman in her 70s with Graves' ophthalmopathy. Sequenced material: blood.

CDR3 DNA: TGTGCCAGCAGTCAAGACAGAATCACCGGGGAGCTGTTTTTT. Its protein is CASSQDRITGELFF. The gene calls are TRBV6-4 and TRBJ2-2, with a tentative D call TRBD1 (5 bases). The CDR3 runs 14 residues. Germline V lookup: CDR1 MRHNA, CDR2 SNTAGT. V was trimmed by 5 bases and J by 4 bases, leaving 11 bases between them.